This T cell receptor beta chain was identified in a study of cytotoxic CD8 clonotypes in ibrutinib-treated CLL (dated by TCRdb to the early 2020s). Concerning the study at large: The cohort included roughly 15 treatment-naive and roughly 10 relapsed/refractory patients; roughly 17 were IGHV unmutated. Responses were partial in around 24 patients and complete in 2; after median 68 months follow-up, around 14 stayed in remission and 12 progressed. Samples at response were collected after a median of around twelve months of treatment, with a range of roughly 6 to 36 months. Samples averaged about 260,000 productive templates and 94,082 productive rearrangements. Of the approximately 91 people in the trial, around 25 had longitudinal samples available. Cryopreserved peripheral blood mononuclear cells were collected at three points: before therapy, at response, and at either sustained remission or disease progression. Broad study findings and their caveats: At baseline, clonality was higher than in age-matched healthy donors and showed a strong correlation with circulating CD8+ T-cell counts. Public clonotypes were rare and either shrank or stayed stable during treatment, and the rise in clonality at ibrutinib response reflected expansion of private clonotypes. Sampling times were not matched between patients in sustained remission and patients whose disease was progressing, and lymph node repertoires were not examined. Clonality increased at ibrutinib response, stayed stable in sustained remission, and fell back toward baseline at progression.

A MiSeq instrument was used for deep resolution sequencing, which targeted depths ranging from 1 in 1 million up to 1 in 200,000 T cells, with coverage averaging 10x for each clonotype. The immunoSEQ hsTCRB Kit was used to generate TCR beta libraries. In the authors' own workflow: ImmunoSEQ Data Assistant and ImmunoSEQ Analyzer were used for data analysis, and V, D and J genes were assigned according to IMGT definitions. Clonality was computed as one minus normalized Shannon entropy of productive rearrangement frequencies, ranging from 0 to 1. Public clonotype analysis was restricted to overrepresented clonotypes comprising at least 0.05% of each patient's repertoire. About a dozen age-matched healthy donor repertoires from immuneACCESS served as clonality controls. The table was pulled from immuneACCESS by TCRdb, which kept in-frame rearrangements only. Such tables lose some clones; where checked, under half of the loss comes from unresolved V genes, and the rest has no known cause. The V and J calls and clone size were taken over from that table, and D and trimming were inferred from the DNA. Across this sample there are fewer than 100,000 clones, with 86% seen only once. 5.4% of the sample is taken by the ten largest.

For TCR beta library preparation, about 2 micrograms of genomic DNA were isolated from cryopreserved PBMCs. Longitudinal blood samples from CLL patients on ibrutinib monotherapy underwent high-throughput TCR beta sequencing. The patients were enrolled in a single-center, open-label phase 2 trial of ibrutinib monotherapy. CDR1 and CDR2, looked up from the germline V gene (reference sequence), are SEHNR and FQNEAQ. The CDR3 numbers 18 residues from cysteine through phenylalanine. Only CDR3 DNA remains: 54 bases, in frame from the first base. V lost 2 bases and J lost 0 bases; the stretch between them is 17 bases long. Of note for this clone: The antigen it binds to is not known. No clone much larger than this one lies a single base away; base qualities are absent.

This TCR was sampled from a human donor with chronic lymphocytic leukemia. The chain couples TRBV7-9 to TRBJ1-3; TRBD1 could be the D gene, as 5 bases match. The source was PBMCs, collected before ibrutinib treatment. The DNA reads TGTGCCAGCAGCTTAAGTTTATCAGGGTCTTTCTCTGGAAACACCATATATTTT. Its protein product is CASSLSLSGSFSGNTIYF.